The rows below give T cell receptor beta chains drawn from one sample of a study of blood T cell repertoires in COVID-19. Sequencing was performed with immunoSEQ multiplex PCR; in TCRdb, only in-frame clones are kept and a portion is missing. The profile shows 90,000 to 120,000 clones, roughly nine tenths of them singletons. Sequenced material: peripheral blood. These receptors all come from a middle-aged man with active or convalescent COVID-19. Both conserved end residues are trimmed from each CDR3. Fields, in order: V gene, J gene, CDR3 protein.

V gene: TRBV2
J gene: TRBJ2-1
CDR3 protein: ARGGLAGNEQF

V gene: TRBV6-4
J gene: TRBJ2-7
CDR3 protein: ASWTSGSYEQY

V gene: TRBV28
J gene: TRBJ2-5
CDR3 protein: ASRPSQGRQETQY

V gene: TRBV2
J gene: TRBJ2-5
CDR3 protein: ASSQRLAGAQETQY

V gene: TRBV18
J gene: TRBJ1-1
CDR3 protein: ASSPTMNTEAF

V gene: TRBV7-9
J gene: TRBJ2-7
CDR3 protein: ASSETYRGEQY

V gene: TRBV19
J gene: TRBJ2-5
CDR3 protein: ASSRRDVGSRAQY

V gene: TRBV5-6
J gene: TRBJ2-7
CDR3 protein: ASSLGGGLAVYEQY

V gene: TRBV18
J gene: TRBJ2-2
CDR3 protein: ASSPPTNTGELF

V gene: TRBV9
J gene: TRBJ2-7
CDR3 protein: ASSKGTYSYEQY

V gene: TRBV9
J gene: TRBJ2-7
CDR3 protein: ASSTHSTSGSYEQY

V gene: TRBV19
J gene: TRBJ1-2
CDR3 protein: ASSPSGSPANYGYT

V gene: TRBV6-5
J gene: TRBJ2-7
CDR3 protein: ASSRNRDRGYEQY

V gene: TRBV12-5
J gene: TRBJ2-2
CDR3 protein: ASGSLGTGELF

V gene: TRBV7-2
J gene: TRBJ1-2
CDR3 protein: ASSLGTRQGISGGYT

V gene: TRBV25-1
J gene: TRBJ1-2
CDR3 protein: ASSAKGTGSVYGYT

V gene: TRBV7-2
J gene: TRBJ2-7
CDR3 protein: ASSRDTVNEQY

V gene: TRBV5-1
J gene: TRBJ1-5
CDR3 protein: ASSAGQGNQPQH

V gene: TRBV2
J gene: TRBJ2-5
CDR3 protein: ARGLAGQETQY

V gene: TRBV11-3
J gene: TRBJ2-1
CDR3 protein: ASSWTSENNEQF